This is a list of T cell receptor beta chains from one sample in a study of PD-1 blockade in classical Hodgkin lymphoma. Method: immunoSEQ multiplex PCR; TCRdb's copy keeps in-frame clones and lacks some. In the table there are about 21,000 clones, 85% to 90% of which are singletons. The sequencing here drew on peripheral blood mononuclear cells (PBMCs), taken before the fourth cycle of nivolumab. The origin of the receptors is a human donor with classical Hodgkin lymphoma. The CDR3 runs from the conserved cysteine through the conserved F or W.

TRBJ2-5,TRBV18,CASSPLAARRRETQYF
TRBJ1-3,TRBV18,CASSPLDGHSGNTIYF
TRBJ2-2,TRBV7-9,CASSLGGHRGELFF
TRBJ2-2,TRBV18,CASSPPGQGTNTGELFF
TRBJ1-2,TRBV23-1,CASSNGQGRMNGYTF
TRBJ1-5,TRBV6-5,CASRGMDRNQPQHF
TRBJ2-7,TRBV27,CASSLAGPASYEQYF
TRBJ2-1,TRBV25-1,CAVGRGDTNNEQFF
TRBJ2-4,TRBV7-9,CASSRPVAKNIQYF
TRBJ2-3,TRBV13,CASSPRTSGGSSNTDTQYF
TRBJ1-2,TRBV14,CASSQYRDFNYGYTF
TRBJ2-2,TRBV27,CASRSFSTGELFF
TRBJ1-1,TRBV7-3,CASSLLRMNTEAFF
TRBJ2-1,TRBV19,CASSIGLINEQFF
TRBJ1-5,TRBV7-2,CASSLVGLDISNQPQHF
TRBJ2-4,TRBV12-5,CASGPTSGLNIQYF
TRBJ1-2,TRBV6-5,CASSYAGTGPNYGYTF
TRBJ1-5,TRBV9,CASSVGGINQPQHF
TRBJ1-2,TRBV2,CASNGQGEDGYTF
TRBJ2-3,TRBV7-9,CASSFTRTSISTDTQYF
TRBJ1-3,TRBV4-3,CASSQDEGGGAGNTIYF
TRBJ1-4,TRBV5-5,CASSYQGYNEKLFF
TRBJ2-7,TRBV30,CAWSAGRLTKEYF
TRBJ1-6,TRBV7-2,CASSLGGSPLHF
TRBJ2-4,TRBV4-2,CASSQGTAAKNIQYF
TRBJ1-3,TRBV18,CASSPGTASGNTIYF
TRBJ2-7,TRBV4-1,CASSQIGQGYEQYF
TRBJ1-2,TRBV29-1,CSVGPTDTNYGYTF
TRBJ1-1,TRBV19,CASRQVAEAFF
TRBJ1-2,TRBV5-8,CASSLDSNSHGYTF
TRBJ1-1,TRBV9,CASSVEDYPMNTEAFF
TRBJ1-1,TRBV4-2,CASSQDGGRQGALWAFF
TRBJ2-3,TRBV5-6,CASSLRLAGPTDTQYF
TRBJ1-2,TRBV19,CASSIDRGRFGYTF
TRBJ1-3,TRBV6-6,CASRPRERNSGNTIYF
TRBJ2-5,TRBV6-5,CASRHITSGKETQYF
TRBJ2-4,TRBV4-1,CASSQDWREIVKNIQYF
TRBJ1-1,TRBV19,CASSPDRDTEAFF
TRBJ1-4,TRBV25-1,CASSEYVQNEKLFF
TRBJ2-7,TRBV27,CASRPRQFSYEQYF
TRBJ2-7,TRBV5-1,CASSPGGSYEQYF
TRBJ2-5,TRBV30,CAWSRSGRIKETQYF
TRBJ1-1,TRBV6-5,CASSGGNTEAFF
TRBJ2-2,TRBV28,CASKGGGLAQNTGELFF
TRBJ2-7,TRBV7-8,CASSLGGRREQYF
TRBJ2-3,TRBV5-1,CASSFTSGRAMGDTQYF
-,TRBV10-2,CASGGTASNEQYF
TRBJ2-7,TRBV4-3,CASSRGQVSYEQYF
TRBJ2-3,TRBV19,CASSIEGIADTQYF
TRBJ2-5,TRBV7-6,CASSLVSGQETQYF
TRBJ2-1,TRBV4-3,CASSQVGRGVFWNEQFF
TRBJ2-1,TRBV7-2,CASSLGSGRAYNEQFF